The 5 T cell receptor beta chains in this list originate from one sample, sequenced in a study of blood T cell repertoires in COVID-19. The repertoire was sequenced with immunoSEQ multiplex PCR; TCRdb's copy has only in-frame clones and lacks some. Among roughly 190,000 clones listed, around 82% were seen once. Material for sequencing was peripheral blood. Every receptor here comes from a human donor with acute or convalescent COVID-19. The donor label of this sample is uncertain.

This rearrangement joins TRBV5-1 to TRBJ2-5; perhaps TRBD1 as D (6 bases). Trimming removed 4 bases from V and 5 bases from J, with 15 bases in between. The length of the CDR3 is 14 residues. Germline-derived CDR1 and CDR2 are SGHRS and YFSETQ. The CDR3 DNA is TGCGCCAGCAGCGAGTCAGGGGCTCGGGAGACCCAGTACTTC. Translated: CASSESGARETQYF.

The chain uses TRBV2 and TRBJ2-7; 7 bases line up with TRBD2. In germline, CDR1 is SNHLY, CDR2 FYNNEI. Trimming took 0 bases from V and 3 from J; bases not matched to a gene: 2. This CDR3 is 14 amino acids long. In DNA, the CDR3 is TGTGCCAGCAGTGAAGCCGGGGAGGGCTACGAGCAGTACTTC. Its translation is CASSEAGEGYEQYF.

The chain carries TRBV6-5 and TRBJ1-1; 8 nucleotides align to TRBD1. Looked up from germline, CDR1 is MNHEY and CDR2 is SVGAGI. The CDR3 is made up of 14 amino acids. After removal of 7 bases from V and 6 bases from J, the junction contained 10 bases not matched to a gene. CDR3 protein: CASIEPGTGAEAFF. CDR3 in DNA: TGTGCCAGCATCGAACCCGGGACAGGTGCTGAAGCTTTCTTT.

V and J are TRBV28 and TRBJ2-4; 9 bases align to TRBD1. The CDR3 is 20 amino acids. V was clipped by 4 bases and J by 0 bases; unmatched bases: 16. The germline gives CDR1 MDHEN, CDR2 SYDVKM. The CDR3 loop is CASSSLVPGQGSIAKNIQYF. The CDR3, as DNA: TGTGCCAGCAGTTCACTAGTCCCGGGACAGGGATCCATAGCCAAAAACATTCAGTACTTC. Variable domain in full (rest from reference TRBV28 and TRBJ2-4): DVKVTQSSRYLVKRTGEKVFLECVQDMDHENMFWYRQDPGLGLRLIYFSYDVKMKEKGDIPEGYSVSREKKERFSLILESASTNQTSMYLCASSSLVPGQGSIAKNIQYFGAGTRLSVL.

Concerning this clone itself: The same CDR3 arises from other DNA sequences in this sample as well. CDR3 sequence: CASSLGGNTEAFF. The DNA for the CDR3 is TGTGCCAGCAGCTTGGGAGGGAACACTGAAGCTTTCTTT. The rearrangement joins TRBV5-6 to TRBJ1-1; D ambiguous. The germline CDR1 and CDR2 sequences are SGHDT and YYEEEE. This CDR3 contains 13 residues. Trimming stripped 0 bases from V and 1 base from J, with 4 bases between. Full variable domain (outside the CDR3, taken from reference TRBV5-6 and TRBJ1-1): DAGVTQSPTHLIKTRGQQVTLRCSPKSGHDTVSWYQQALGQGPQFIFQYYEEEERQRGNFPDRFSGHQFPNYSSELNVNALLLGDSALYLCASSLGGNTEAFFGQGTRLTVV.